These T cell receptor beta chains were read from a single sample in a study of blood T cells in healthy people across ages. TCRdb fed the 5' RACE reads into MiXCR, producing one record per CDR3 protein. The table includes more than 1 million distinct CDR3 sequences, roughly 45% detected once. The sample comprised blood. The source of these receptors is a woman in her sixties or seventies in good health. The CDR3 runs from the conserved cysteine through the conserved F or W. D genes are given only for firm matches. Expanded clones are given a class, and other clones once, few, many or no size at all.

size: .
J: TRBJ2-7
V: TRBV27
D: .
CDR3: CASGRGASSYGQYF
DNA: TGTGCCAGCGGGAGGGGGGCCAGCTCCTACGGGCAGTACTTC

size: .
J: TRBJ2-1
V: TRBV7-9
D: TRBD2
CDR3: CASSSWTSGAHNEQFF
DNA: TGTGCCAGCAGCTCCTGGACTAGCGGGGCCCACAATGAGCAGTTCTTC

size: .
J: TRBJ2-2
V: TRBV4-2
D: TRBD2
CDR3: CASSQDGRAGDRGELFF
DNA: TGTGCCAGCAGCCAAGATGGGCGAGCGGGAGATAGGGGGGAGCTGTTTTTT

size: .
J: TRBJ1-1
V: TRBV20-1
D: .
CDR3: CSARDGPVEAFF
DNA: TGCAGTGCTAGAGATGGCCCAGTCGAAGCTTTCTTT

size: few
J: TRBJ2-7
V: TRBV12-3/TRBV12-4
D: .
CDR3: CASSLTRFDEQYF
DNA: TGTGCCAGCAGCTTGACTAGGTTCGACGAGCAGTACTTC

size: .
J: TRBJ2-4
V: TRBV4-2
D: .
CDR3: CASSQEVRIAKNIQYF
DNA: TGTGCCAGCAGCCAAGAAGTCCGAATAGCCAAAAACATTCAGTACTTC

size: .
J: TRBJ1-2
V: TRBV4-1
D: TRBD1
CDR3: CASSQPKAGQAPGGGYTF
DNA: TGCGCCAGCAGCCAACCGAAAGCAGGACAGGCCCCCGGCGGGGGCTACACCTTC

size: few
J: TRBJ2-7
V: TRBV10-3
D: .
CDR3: CAISVPFRLEQYF
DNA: TGTGCCATCAGTGTCCCGTTTCGGCTGGAGCAGTACTTC

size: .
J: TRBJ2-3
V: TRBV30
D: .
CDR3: CAWSIAASTDMQYF
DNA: TGTGCCTGGAGCATAGCGGCTAGCACAGATATGCAGTATTTT

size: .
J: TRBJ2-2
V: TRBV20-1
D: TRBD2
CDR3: CSARDLVSGGTGELFF
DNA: TGCAGTGCTAGAGATCTCGTCTCGGGGGGCACCGGGGAGCTGTTTTTT